Detailed here is one T cell receptor beta chain. What it binds is not known. This specimen comes from a study of shared clonotypes between healthy human individuals. Study results and caveats: For sorted subsets, rarefaction showed incomplete sequencing despite large depth.

The V gene lost 2 bases and the J gene lost 3 bases, with 17 bases spanning the gap. The CDR3 covers 16 residues. Looked up from germline, CDR1 is SGHDT and CDR2 is YYEEEE. Clones were sequenced by immunoSEQ multiplex PCR, and TCRdb holds only the in-frame ones, with some missing. The sample includes around 1.9 million clones, about 93% of them seen just once. As defined, naive CD8 cells were CD45RO-negative and positively selected for CCR7, with terminally differentiated effector memory CD45RA+ cells excluded. Healthy HIV-negative adults without recent acute infections or vaccinations served as donors.

The clonotype originates from a man between 18 and 35 years old in good health. Some clones in this sample may be carry-over from other donors' samples. The sample taken for sequencing was naive CD8+ T cells from PBMCs. The chain recombines TRBV5-6 with TRBJ1-2; D is ambiguous. The CDR3 DNA reads as TGTGCCAGCAGCTTTGGTGAGCAGCGCTATCACTATGGCTACACCTTC. Protein sequence: CASSFGEQRYHYGYTF.